A single T cell receptor (beta chain) is shown here with its context. This sample is drawn from a study of blood T cell repertoires in COVID-19. About the study: The study drew acute and convalescent COVID-19 samples from the United States, Italy and Spain. Sources were T cells, B-cell-depleted T cells, or PBMCs; the material itself was cDNA or gDNA.

Under the authors' procedure: Researchers report that nucleated cell counts were estimated from reference gene primer amplification. Measured with immunoSEQ multiplex PCR; TCRdb has only the in-frame clones, and not every one. V, J and clone size derive from that table, while D and trimming were established from the DNA sequence. The sample shows around 140,000 clones, approximately 84% of them seen only once. Germline CDR1 KGHDR, CDR2 SFDVKD. The CDR3 consists of 14 residues. Losses at the gene ends were 5 bases for V and 7 bases for J; bases not matched to a gene: 8. The rearrangement joins TRBV24-1 to TRBJ2-5; 8 nucleotides agree with TRBD1. The receptor's source is a man in his fifties or sixties with acute or convalescent COVID-19. Material: peripheral blood. The CDR3 protein is CATSANGQGGTQYF. The DNA of the CDR3 is TGTGCCACCAGTGCTAATGGACAGGGAGGGACCCAGTACTTC.